The rows below give T cell receptor beta chains drawn from one sample of a study of blood T cell repertoires in COVID-19. Clones were read by immunoSEQ multiplex PCR, and TCRdb kept only the in-frame ones, dropping some. The data show 200,000 to 250,000 clones, about 90% seen once. Source material: PBMCs or T cells enriched from blood (not recorded which). Source of these receptors: a woman younger than 35 who had recovered from COVID-19. CDR3s include the opening cysteine and the closing phenylalanine or tryptophan. Fields, in order: CDR3 length, clone size, J gene, V gene, D gene, CDR3 protein, CDR3 DNA. The D gene is left open where the match is weak. Clone sizes are given selectively: once, few, many, or a class where the clone is expanded.

>12|NA|TRBJ2-7|TRBV12-3/TRBV12-4|TRBD2
CASSATSFEQYF
TGTGCCAGCAGTGCGACTAGCTTCGAGCAGTACTTC
>14|NA|TRBJ1-1|TRBV19|NA
CASSLTQVRTEAFF
TGTGCCAGTAGCCTGACACAGGTCCGGACAGAAGCTTTCTTT
>17|NA|TRBJ1-1|TRBV21-1|NA
CASSKAWNRPMNTEAFF
TGTGCCAGCAGCAAAGCTTGGAACAGACCCATGAACACTGAAGCTTTCTTT
>14|once|TRBJ2-5|TRBV7-9|TRBD2
CASSSSSGQETQYF
TGTGCCAGCAGTTCCTCTAGCGGACAAGAGACCCAGTACTTC
>16|NA|TRBJ1-6|TRBV4-2|TRBD1
CASSSETGTGNSPLHF
TGTGCCAGCAGCTCGGAGACCGGGACAGGGAATTCACCCCTCCACTTT
>11|NA|TRBJ1-3|TRBV18|NA
CASSVGNTIYF
TGTGCCAGTTCGGTCGGGAACACCATATATTTT
>13|NA|TRBJ1-1|TRBV10-3|TRBD1
CAISEGQVVEAFF
TGTGCCATCAGTGAAGGACAGGTAGTTGAAGCTTTCTTT
>14|NA|TRBJ2-7|TRBV19|NA
CASSIGADSYEQYF
TGTGCCAGTAGTATTGGCGCTGACAGCTACGAGCAGTACTTC
>16|NA|TRBJ2-1|TRBV7-8|TRBD2
CASSLVGTSGSDEQFF
TGTGCCAGCAGCTTAGTTGGGACTAGCGGGAGTGATGAGCAGTTCTTC
>13|NA|TRBJ2-7|TRBV14|NA
CASSQDRGGEQYF
TGTGCCAGCAGCCAAGATAGAGGGGGCGAGCAGTACTTC
>15|NA|TRBJ1-5|TRBV7-8|NA
CASSLAGSHNQPQHF
TGTGCCAGCAGCTTAGCGGGCAGCCACAATCAGCCCCAGCATTTT
>14|NA|TRBJ1-2|TRBV5-4|TRBD1
CASSIQGANYGYTF
TGTGCCAGCAGCATACAGGGGGCAAACTATGGCTACACCTTC
>16|NA|TRBJ2-2|TRBV9|TRBD2
CASSVRGLAMSGELFF
TGTGCCAGCAGCGTAAGGGGACTAGCAATGTCCGGGGAGCTGTTTTTT
>19|NA|TRBJ1-6|TRBV19|TRBD1
CASSVGTARYSSYNSPLHF
TGTGCCAGTAGCGTCGGGACAGCAAGATATAGCTCCTATAATTCACCCCTCCACTTT
>11|once|TRBJ1-1|TRBV7-9|NA
CASSQVSEAFF
TGTGCCAGCAGCCAGGTGTCTGAAGCTTTCTTT
>13|NA|TRBJ1-1|TRBV18|NA
CASSPAADTEAFF
TGTGCCAGCTCACCAGCCGCGGACACTGAAGCTTTCTTT
>15|NA|TRBJ1-4|TRBV19|NA
CASQRGGAANEKLFF
TGTGCCAGCCAAAGAGGGGGGGCCGCTAATGAAAAACTGTTTTTT
>13|NA|TRBJ2-7|TRBV9|NA
CASSVTGESEQYF
TGTGCCAGCAGCGTTACCGGAGAGAGCGAGCAGTACTTC
>15|NA|TRBJ2-2|TRBV5-1|TRBD2
CASSGIAGETGELFF
TGCGCCAGCAGTGGGATAGCGGGAGAAACCGGGGAGCTGTTTTTT
>14|NA|TRBJ2-1|TRBV19|TRBD2
CASNRLAGGGEQFF
TGTGCCAGTAATCGGCTAGCGGGAGGGGGTGAGCAGTTCTTC
>13|once|TRBJ1-4|TRBV5-1|NA
CASSLELRGKLFF
TGCGCCAGCAGCTTGGAGTTAAGGGGAAAACTGTTTTTT
>13|NA|TRBJ1-2|TRBV3-1/TRBV3-2|NA
CASSQGGIYGYTF
TGTGCCAGCAGCCAAGGCGGAATTTATGGCTACACCTTC
>16|once|TRBJ2-1|TRBV4-1|NA
CASSLLGLSDRNEQFF
TGCGCCAGCAGCCTACTGGGGCTTAGCGACAGGAATGAGCAGTTCTTC
>15|NA|TRBJ2-5|TRBV7-3|NA
CASSLRATDQETQYF
TGTGCCAGCAGCTTAAGGGCGACGGATCAAGAGACCCAGTACTTC
>15|once|TRBJ2-1|TRBV9|NA
CASSVDYGSYNEQFF
TGTGCCAGCAGCGTAGACTACGGGAGCTACAATGAGCAGTTCTTC
>15|NA|TRBJ2-1|TRBV5-1|TRBD2
CASSPGAGPYNEQFF
TGCGCCAGCAGCCCGGGAGCGGGACCCTACAATGAGCAGTTCTTC